This T cell receptor beta chain originates from a study of blood T cell repertoires in COVID-19 (dated by TCRdb to the early 2020s). Describing the broader study: The collaborator samples originated in the United States, Italy and Spain and spanned the acute and convalescent phases of COVID-19. Sample metadata almost always included a de-identified subject ID, COVID-19 status, age in years and sex. The dataset comprised deeply sampled blood TCRbeta repertoires from subjects exposed to, actively infected with, or recovered from COVID-19. The material from the prospective study consisted of cDNA or gDNA derived from T cells, B-cell-depleted T cells, or PBMCs. The repertoires were made available in a free public database intended to serve as a resource for research on the immune response to SARS-CoV-2. Where available, HLA class I and class II types were taken from metadata supplied by the sample provider and were not determined by assay-based typing. The samples were drawn from two sources: the first 160 participants of the ongoing ImmuneRACE study, and 1,000 to 1,500 subjects contributed by 6 global collaborators. The study at large found these results: The quantity of clinical and demographic metadata differed by source and by participant and was supplied without curation.

In regard to this clone: What antigen it recognizes has not been identified. The input lacks base qualities; no much larger clone sits a single base away.

A second Seattle source provided samples from volunteer blood donors who had recovered from COVID-19. Collaborating institutions collected whole blood in K2EDTA tubes following their own protocols. For TCRbeta analysis, collaborators shipped samples in one of three forms: frozen whole blood, isolated PBMCs, or DNA extracted from either of those sample types. TCRbeta CDR3 regions were amplified from genomic DNA by means of the immunoSEQ Assay, a bias-controlled multiplex PCR. Regarding the original processing steps: Within the assay, amplification of reference gene primers was used to estimate how many nucleated cells each sample contained. To quantify the absolute abundance of each unique TCRbeta CDR3 rearrangement, sequence reads were collapsed and filtered. For each sample, productive Simpson clonality was calculated as the square root of Simpson's diversity index over productive rearrangements. As stored in TCRdb, this immuneACCESS dataset retains in-frame rearrangements with V and J assigned. A fraction of the clones does not appear; measured against another copy, unresolved V genes explain less than half of the discrepancy, and the remainder lacks a known reason. V, J and clone size reflect that table, while D and trimming were determined from the DNA. The sample profile shows around 250,000 clones; about 83% of them were found once. The ten largest clonotypes hold approximately 1.4% of the sample.

Reading from cysteine to phenylalanine, the CDR3 counts 13 amino acids. The sequence is cut down to CDR3 DNA, 39 bases in frame from base 1. V is shortened by 5 bases, J by 1 base, and the region joining them spans 8 bases. CDR1 LNHDA and CDR2 SQIVND were looked up in the germline V gene (reference sequence). Source material: peripheral blood. This sequence originates from a woman aged 40 to 49 who had recovered from COVID-19. The rearrangement combines TRBV19 with TRBJ1-1; the D gene is perhaps TRBD1, from 5 matching bases. In nucleotide form, the sequence is TGTGCCAGTAGTGAAGGACAGAACACTGAAGCTTTCTTT. This gives the protein CASSEGQNTEAFF. The variable domain in full, with residues beyond the CDR3 obtained from the reference TRBV19 and TRBJ1-1 genes, is DGGITQSPKYLFRKEGQNVTLSCEQNLNHDAMYWYRQDPGQGLRLIYYSQIVNDFQKGDIAEGYSVSREKKESFPLTVTSAQKNPTAFYLCASSEGQNTEAFFGQGTRLTVV.